This T cell receptor beta chain was recorded in a study of response to subunit inactivated influenza vaccine. Each CDR3 protein gets one entry after TCRdb re-called the RT-PCR reads with MiXCR. In the table there are under 200,000 distinct CDR3 sequences, about 12% of which are singletons. V lost 3 bases to trimming and J lost 8 bases; unmatched junction nucleotides: 5. The CDR3 is 13 residues long. CDR1 SGHRS and CDR2 YFSETQ come from the germline V gene. These data were also reused for a study on T cells expressing NK-cell markers. This second study says: TCR beta cDNA was made by 5'RACE template switching with UMIs. In sorted CD3+CD56+NKG2C+, CD3+CD56+NKG2C- and CD3+CD56-NKG2C+ T cells, TCR beta repertoires were obtained. The use of an anti-gamma-delta TCR antibody, which was added in several experiments, restricted sorting to T cells expressing alpha-beta TCR. Researchers report these clonotypes also headed the CD3+CD56-NKG2C+ fraction in several donors. Whether the expanded NKG2C+ T cell clones recognized HCMV remained unclear.

The sequence came from a man in his forties or fifties who received an inactivated influenza vaccine. Sample: CD8+ T cells sorted from PBMCs, taken roughly 12 days after vaccination. The gene calls are TRBV5-1 and TRBJ1-2; 9 nucleotides agree with TRBD1. CDR3 DNA: TGCGCCAGCAGCTCGGACAGGGGTAACGGCTACACCTTC. Protein sequence: CASSSDRGNGYTF.